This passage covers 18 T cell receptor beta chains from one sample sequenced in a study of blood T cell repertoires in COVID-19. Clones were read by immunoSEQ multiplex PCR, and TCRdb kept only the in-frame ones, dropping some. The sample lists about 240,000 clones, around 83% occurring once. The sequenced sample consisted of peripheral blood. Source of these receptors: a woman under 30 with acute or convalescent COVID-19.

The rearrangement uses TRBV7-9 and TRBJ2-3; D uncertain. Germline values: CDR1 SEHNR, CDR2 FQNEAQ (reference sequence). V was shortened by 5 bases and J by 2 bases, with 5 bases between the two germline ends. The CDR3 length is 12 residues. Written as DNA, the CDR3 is TGTGCCAGCAGCCCAAACACAGATACGCAGTATTTT. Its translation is CASSPNTDTQYF. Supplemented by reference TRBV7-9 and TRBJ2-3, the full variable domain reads DTGVSQNPRHKITKRGQNVTFRCDPISEHNRLYWYRQTLGQGPEFLTYFQNEAQLEKSRLLSDRFSAERPKGSFSTLEIQRTEQGDSAMYLCASSPNTDTQYFGPGTRLTVL.

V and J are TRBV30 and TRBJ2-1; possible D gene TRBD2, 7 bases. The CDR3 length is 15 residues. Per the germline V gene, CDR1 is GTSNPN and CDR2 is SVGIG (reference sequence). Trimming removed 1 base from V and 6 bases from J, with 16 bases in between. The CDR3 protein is CAWSGGGALSNEQFF. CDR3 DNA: TGTGCCTGGAGTGGAGGGGGGGCATTGTCCAATGAGCAGTTCTTC.

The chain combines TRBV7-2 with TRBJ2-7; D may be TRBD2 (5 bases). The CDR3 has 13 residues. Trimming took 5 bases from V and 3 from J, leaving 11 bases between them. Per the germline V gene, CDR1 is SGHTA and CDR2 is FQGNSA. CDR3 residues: CASSLHRGYEQYF. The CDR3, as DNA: TGTGCCAGCAGCCTTCACCGGGGCTACGAGCAGTACTTC.

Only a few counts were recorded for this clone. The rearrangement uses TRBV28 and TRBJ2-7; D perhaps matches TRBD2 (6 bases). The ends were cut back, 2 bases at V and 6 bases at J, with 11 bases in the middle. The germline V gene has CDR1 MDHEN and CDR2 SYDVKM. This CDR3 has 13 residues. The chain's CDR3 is CASSLDGLIEQYF. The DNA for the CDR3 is TGTGCCAGCAGTTTAGACGGACTAATCGAGCAGTACTTC.

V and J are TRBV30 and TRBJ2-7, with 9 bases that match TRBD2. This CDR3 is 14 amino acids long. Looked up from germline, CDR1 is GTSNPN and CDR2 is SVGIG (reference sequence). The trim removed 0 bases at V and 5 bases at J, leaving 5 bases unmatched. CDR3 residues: CAWSVTSGFDEQYF. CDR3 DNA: TGTGCCTGGAGTGTAACTAGCGGGTTCGACGAGCAGTACTTC.

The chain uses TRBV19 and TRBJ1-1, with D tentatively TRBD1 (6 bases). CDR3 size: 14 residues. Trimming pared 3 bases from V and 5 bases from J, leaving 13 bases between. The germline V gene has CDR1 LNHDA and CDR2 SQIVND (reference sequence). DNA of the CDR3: TGTGCCAGTAGTATGGGGGCACGACGGACTGAAGCTTTCTTT. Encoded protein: CASSMGARRTEAFF.

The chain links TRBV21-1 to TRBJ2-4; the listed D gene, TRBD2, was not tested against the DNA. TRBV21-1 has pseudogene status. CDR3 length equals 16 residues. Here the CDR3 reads CASSNLAGLTKNIQYF. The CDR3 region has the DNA TGTGCCAGCAGCAATCTAGCGGGGTTAACCAAAAACATTCAGTACTTC.

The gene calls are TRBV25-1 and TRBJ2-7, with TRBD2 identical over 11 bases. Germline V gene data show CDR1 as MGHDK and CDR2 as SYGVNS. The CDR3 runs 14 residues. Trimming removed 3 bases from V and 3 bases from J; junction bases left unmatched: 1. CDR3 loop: CASSETSGIYEQYF. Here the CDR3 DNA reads TGTGCCAGCAGTGAGACTAGCGGGATCTACGAGCAGTACTTC.

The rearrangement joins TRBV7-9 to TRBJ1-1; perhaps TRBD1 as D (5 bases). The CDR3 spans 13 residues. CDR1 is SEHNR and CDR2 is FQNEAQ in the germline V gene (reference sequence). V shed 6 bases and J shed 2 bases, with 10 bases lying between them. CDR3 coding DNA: TGTGCCAGCAGTCCAGGGCTAAACACTGAAGCTTTCTTT. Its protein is CASSPGLNTEAFF. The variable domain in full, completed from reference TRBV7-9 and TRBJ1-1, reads DTGVSQNPRHKITKRGQNVTFRCDPISEHNRLYWYRQTLGQGPEFLTYFQNEAQLEKSRLLSDRFSAERPKGSFSTLEIQRTEQGDSAMYLCASSPGLNTEAFFGQGTRLTVV.

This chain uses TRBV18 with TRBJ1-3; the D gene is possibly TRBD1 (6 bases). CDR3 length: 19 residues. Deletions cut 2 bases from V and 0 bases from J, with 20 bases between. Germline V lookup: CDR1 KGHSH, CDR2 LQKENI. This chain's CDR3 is CASSPRASLGDTSGNTIYF. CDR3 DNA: TGTGCCAGCTCACCAAGAGCTTCTTTGGGGGACACCTCTGGAAACACCATATATTTT.

This CDR3 reads CASSLTGGGGYTF. CDR3 nucleotides: TGCGCCAGCAGCCTGACAGGAGGTGGCGGCTACACCTTC. The rearrangement uses TRBV5-1 and TRBJ1-2, with a possible D match to TRBD1 (6 bases). The CDR3 totals 13 residues. Germline V gene sequence: CDR1 SGHRS, CDR2 YFSETQ. Trimming cost V 4 bases and J 8 bases, with 15 bases left between them.

The CDR3 is CASSQVLDVDGENTEAFF. In nucleotides, the CDR3 is TGCGCCAGCAGCCAAGTTTTAGATGTTGACGGGGAGAACACTGAAGCTTTCTTT. The chain couples TRBV4-3 to TRBJ1-1; D gene unclear. V lost 1 base, J lost 1 base, and 19 bases lay in between. Germline loops: CDR1 LGHNA, CDR2 YSLEER. This CDR3 has 18 amino acids.

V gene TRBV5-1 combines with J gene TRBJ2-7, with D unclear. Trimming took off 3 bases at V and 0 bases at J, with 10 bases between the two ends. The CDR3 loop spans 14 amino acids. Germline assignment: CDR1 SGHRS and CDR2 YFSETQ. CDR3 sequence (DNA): TGCGCCAGCAGCTACGACATAGTCTCCTACGAGCAGTACTTC. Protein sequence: CASSYDIVSYEQYF.

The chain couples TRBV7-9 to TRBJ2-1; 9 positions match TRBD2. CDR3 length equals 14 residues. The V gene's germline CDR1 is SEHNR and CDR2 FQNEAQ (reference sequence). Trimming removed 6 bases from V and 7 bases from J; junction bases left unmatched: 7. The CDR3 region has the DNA TGTGCCAGCAGGCCAGCGGGAGGTAGAAATGAGCAGTTCTTC. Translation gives CASRPAGGRNEQFF. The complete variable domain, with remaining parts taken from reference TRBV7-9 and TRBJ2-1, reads DTGVSQNPRHKITKRGQNVTFRCDPISEHNRLYWYRQTLGQGPEFLTYFQNEAQLEKSRLLSDRFSAERPKGSFSTLEIQRTEQGDSAMYLCASRPAGGRNEQFFGPGTRLTVL.

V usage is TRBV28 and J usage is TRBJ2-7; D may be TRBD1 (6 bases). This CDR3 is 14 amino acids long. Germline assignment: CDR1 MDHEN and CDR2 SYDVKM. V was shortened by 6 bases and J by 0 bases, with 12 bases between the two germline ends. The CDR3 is CASSEADSSYEQYF. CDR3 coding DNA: TGTGCCAGCAGCGAAGCGGACAGCTCCTACGAGCAGTACTTC.

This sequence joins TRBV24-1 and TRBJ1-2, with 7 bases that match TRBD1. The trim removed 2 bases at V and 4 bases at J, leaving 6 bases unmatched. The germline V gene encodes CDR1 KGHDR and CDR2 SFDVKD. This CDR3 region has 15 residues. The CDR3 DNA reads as TGTGCCACCAGTGATTCGACAGGGCGCCTCTATGGCTACACCTTC. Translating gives CATSDSTGRLYGYTF.

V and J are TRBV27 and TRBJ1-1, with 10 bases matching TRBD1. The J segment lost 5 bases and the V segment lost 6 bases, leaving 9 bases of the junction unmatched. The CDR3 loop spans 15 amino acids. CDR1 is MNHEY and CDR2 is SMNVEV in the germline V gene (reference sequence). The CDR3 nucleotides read TGTGCCAGCAGGCTGGGAGACAGGGGGCATACTGAAGCTTTCTTT. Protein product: CASRLGDRGHTEAFF.

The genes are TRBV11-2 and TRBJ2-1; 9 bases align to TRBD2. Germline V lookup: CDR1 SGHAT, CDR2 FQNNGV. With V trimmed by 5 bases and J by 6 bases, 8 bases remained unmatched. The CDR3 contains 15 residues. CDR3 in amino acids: CASSRLAGMSNEQFF. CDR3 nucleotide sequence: TGTGCCAGCAGCCGCCTAGCGGGAATGAGCAATGAGCAGTTCTTC. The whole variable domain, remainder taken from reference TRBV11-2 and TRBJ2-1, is EAGVAQSPRYKIIEKRQSVAFWCNPISGHATLYWYQQILGQGPKLLIQFQNNGVVDDSQLPKDRFSAERLKGVDSTLKIQPAKLEDSAVYLCASSRLAGMSNEQFFGPGTRLTVL.